This T cell receptor beta chain was sequenced during a study of blood T cell repertoires in COVID-19. Study-wide background: Donors in the United States, Italy and Spain gave samples during acute or convalescent COVID-19.

The germline CDR1 and CDR2 sequences are SGDLS and YYNGEE. This CDR3 region has 15 residues. V gave up 3 bases and J gave up 8 bases; unmatched junction bases: 8. Measured with immunoSEQ multiplex PCR; TCRdb has only the in-frame clones, and not every one. The sample lists about 190,000 clones; around 84% were seen once. The sample was peripheral blood. The source is a human donor in a cohort sampled during active COVID-19. The V call is TRBV9, the J call TRBJ2-1; 10 bases match TRBD1. Here the CDR3 reads CASSARQGANDEQFF. The CDR3 nucleotides read TGTGCCAGCAGCGCCAGACAGGGGGCAAACGATGAGCAGTTCTTC.